The 2 T cell receptor beta chains presented below share a single source sample, sequenced in a study of memory CD4+ T cells and cytomegalovirus serostatus. The sort gate was single viable CD3+CD4+CD8-CD45RO+ cells for memory CD4+ T cells. The repertoire was sequenced with immunoSEQ multiplex PCR; TCRdb's copy has only in-frame clones and lacks some. The sample contains roughly 50,000 clones, 78% of which appear only once. Sequenced input: memory CD4+ T cells from blood. These receptors all come from an adult in good health and CMV-seronegative.

The V and J genes are TRBV2 and TRBJ2-7; either TRBD1 or TRBD2 may supply D (6 bases each). The CDR3 sequence is 14 residues long. V lost 9 bases, J lost 4 bases, and 19 bases lay in between. CDR1 is SNHLY and CDR2 is FYNNEI in the germline V gene. CDR3 nucleotide sequence: TGTGCCAGTGGGGGGCAGGGGAGAGGATACGAGCAGTACTTC. Encoded protein: CASGGQGRGYEQYF.

V usage is TRBV29-1 and J usage is TRBJ2-5; TRBD1 is a possible D gene (7 bases). V was trimmed by 6 bases and J by 3 bases, leaving 14 bases between them. Germline-derived CDR1 and CDR2 are SQVTM and ANQGSEA. CDR3 length equals 13 residues. The CDR3 reads CSVGGQRKETQYF. The DNA of the CDR3 is TGCAGCGTGGGGGGACAGCGAAAAGAGACCCAGTACTTC.